The next 27 T cell receptor beta chains were all read from a single sample in a study of blood T cell repertoires in COVID-19. Sequencing was performed with immunoSEQ multiplex PCR; in TCRdb, only in-frame clones are kept and a portion is missing. The table includes 200,000 to 250,000 clones, roughly 84% detected once. The sequenced sample was peripheral blood. Source of these receptors: a man in his fifties who had recovered from COVID-19.

The chain carries TRBV28 and TRBJ1-2; tentative D call: TRBD1 (5 bases). Per germline, CDR1 MDHEN and CDR2 SYDVKM. The length of the CDR3 is 14 residues. Trimming stripped 5 bases from V and 2 bases from J, with 12 bases between. The DNA for the CDR3 is TGTGCCAGCAGTCACTACGGGGGGAACTATGGCTACACCTTC. Encoded protein: CASSHYGGNYGYTF.

The V gene is TRBV2, the J gene TRBJ2-1; 15 nucleotides match TRBD2. Germline V gene data show CDR1 as SNHLY and CDR2 as FYNNEI. V lost 8 bases, J lost 8 bases, and 4 bases stayed unmatched. There are 14 residues in the CDR3. The CDR3 protein is CASRTSGRADEQFF. The CDR3 DNA reads as TGTGCCAGCCGGACTAGCGGGAGGGCCGATGAGCAGTTCTTC.

The chain joins TRBV2 to TRBJ2-4; 8 positions match TRBD1. Germline-derived CDR1 and CDR2 are SNHLY and FYNNEI. The trim removed 6 bases at V and 15 bases at J, leaving 10 bases unmatched. This CDR3 comprises 12 residues. CDR3 amino acids: CASRADRGTVYF. The CDR3 nucleotides are TGTGCCAGCAGGGCCGACAGGGGTACGGTGTACTTC.

The table lists this clone with a few counts. The V gene is TRBV27, the J gene TRBJ1-1; TRBD1 is a possible D gene (6 bases). The germline gives CDR1 MNHEY, CDR2 SMNVEV (reference sequence). V was pared by 5 bases and J by 2 bases, with 12 bases between. The length of the CDR3 is 14 residues. CDR3 bases: TGTGCCAGCAGTCTGCGGACAGCTAACACTGAAGCTTTCTTT. Amino acid sequence: CASSLRTANTEAFF.

This clone occurred a few times. A junction end diverges from the germline sequence, so it may reflect a read error. This rearrangement joins TRBV29-1 to TRBJ1-2; 11 positions match TRBD1. Germline V gene data show CDR1 as SQVTM and CDR2 as ANQGSEA. The length of the CDR3 is 11 residues. In nucleotides, the CDR3 is TGCAGCGTTGAAGCCCGGGACAGGGGGTTCTTC. This gives the protein CSVEARDRGFF.

The CDR3 spells CASSLSVSGTEAFF. CDR3 nucleotide sequence: TGTGCCAGCAGCCTATCGGTTTCGGGGACTGAAGCTTTCTTT. The chain carries TRBV14 and TRBJ1-1; D remains unclear. V was cut by 4 bases and J by 5 bases, with 14 bases left in between. The CDR3 runs to 14 residues. Germline V lookup: CDR1 SGHDN, CDR2 FVKESK.

The CDR3 nucleotides are TGCAGTGCCTCGGACACCTACGAGCAGTACTTC. It is translated as CSASDTYEQYF. The genes are TRBV20-1 and TRBJ2-7, with a tentative D call TRBD1 (5 bases). Germline V gene sequence: CDR1 DFQATT, CDR2 SNEGSKA (reference sequence). The CDR3 sequence is 11 residues long. Between the trimmed V and J ends, which lost 6 bases and 2 bases, there was a span of 8 bases.

The chain employs TRBV18 and TRBJ1-1; 9 nucleotides line up with TRBD1. From germline, CDR1 is KGHSH and CDR2 LQKENI. After removal of 8 bases from V and 4 bases from J, the junction contained 11 bases not matched to a gene. The CDR3 is 15 amino acids. CDR3 residues: CASRPRQGVGTEAFF. CDR3 DNA: TGTGCCAGCCGCCCCAGACAGGGGGTTGGCACTGAAGCTTTCTTT. Supplemented by reference TRBV18 and TRBJ1-1, the full variable domain reads NAGVMQNPRHLVRRRGQEARLRCSPMKGHSHVYWYRQLPEEGLKFMVYLQKENIIDESGMPKERFSAEFPKEGPSILRIQQVVRGDSAAYFCASRPRQGVGTEAFFGQGTRLTVV.

The chain uses TRBV2 and TRBJ2-1; possibly TRBD1 for D (6 bases). CDR3 length: 14 amino acids. Germline V gene data show CDR1 as SNHLY and CDR2 as FYNNEI. V was trimmed by 7 bases and J by 0 bases, leaving 10 bases between them. The chain's CDR3 is CASIMDSSYNEQFF. CDR3 nucleotides: TGTGCCAGCATAATGGACAGCTCCTACAATGAGCAGTTCTTC.

The chain couples TRBV7-2 to TRBJ2-1, with TRBD2 as a possible D gene (6 bases). Trimming pared 2 bases from V and 7 bases from J, leaving 12 bases between. Per germline, CDR1 SGHTA and CDR2 FQGNSA. CDR3 length: 14 residues. The CDR3 DNA sequence: TGTGCCAGCAGCTTACGGGACTCCCGAAATGAGCAGTTCTTC. It yields the protein CASSLRDSRNEQFF.

The CDR3 loop is CASSATRGGDTEAFF. The CDR3 DNA reads as TGTGCCAGCAGCGCGACCCGAGGAGGGGACACTGAAGCTTTCTTT. V is TRBV7-2 and J is TRBJ1-1; a weak D match, TRBD1 (5 bases). This CDR3 region has 15 residues. The ends were cut back, 5 bases at V and 3 bases at J, with 16 bases in the middle. CDR1 is SGHTA and CDR2 is FQGNSA in the germline V gene.

This sequence joins TRBV18 and TRBJ2-7; D may be TRBD1 (5 bases). The CDR3 extends over 15 amino acids. Trimming left V 3 bases short and J 0 bases short, with 12 bases between. CDR1 KGHSH and CDR2 LQKENI come from the germline V gene. CDR3 protein: CASSPLSRGSYEQYF. The CDR3 DNA sequence: TGTGCCAGCTCACCGTTATCAAGGGGCTCCTACGAGCAGTACTTC.

V gene TRBV19 combines with J gene TRBJ1-5; no clear D gene. This CDR3 spans 15 amino acids. Trimming removed 8 bases from V and 7 bases from J, with 21 bases in between. Germline CDR1 LNHDA, CDR2 SQIVND (reference sequence). The CDR3 reads CASSPGLKGGQPQHF. The CDR3 nucleotides are TGTGCCAGTTCACCGGGATTAAAGGGAGGGCAGCCCCAGCATTTT. Complete variable domain (other parts from reference TRBV19 and TRBJ1-5): DGGITQSPKYLFRKEGQNVTLSCEQNLNHDAMYWYRQDPGQGLRLIYYSQIVNDFQKGDIAEGYSVSREKKESFPLTVTSAQKNPTAFYLCASSPGLKGGQPQHFGDGTRLSIL.

The rearrangement joins TRBV4-1 to TRBJ2-7, with 10 positions matching TRBD2. The CDR3 spans 22 residues. Germline V gene lookup returns CDR1 MGHRA and CDR2 YSYEKL. J lost 4 bases, V lost 4 bases, and 28 bases had no gene match. As DNA, the CDR3 is TGCGCCAGCAGCCCCCAGTGGCTAGCGGGAGTTGTTAGGAGGAGTGAGAAGTACGAGCAGTACTTC. Amino acid sequence: CASSPQWLAGVVRRSEKYEQYF.

The rearrangement uses TRBV6-5 and TRBJ1-4, with D possibly TRBD1 on 5 matching bases. The CDR3 is made up of 14 amino acids. V was pared by 4 bases and J by 3 bases, with 9 bases between. In germline, CDR1 is MNHEY, CDR2 SVGAGI. The CDR3 here is CASSWGGANEKLFF. The CDR3 nucleotides read TGTGCCAGCAGTTGGGGAGGGGCTAATGAAAAACTGTTTTTT.

J is TRBJ2-1 and V is TRBV28; TRBD1 aligns across 7 bases. This CDR3 spans 11 amino acids. Germline CDR1 reads MDHEN; CDR2 reads SYDVKM. J gave up 10 bases and V 10 bases, and 7 bases lay outside the gene matches. The CDR3 DNA is TGTGCCATCGAGGGGGCTGTCGAGCAGTTCTTC. It codes for CAIEGAVEQFF.

In this sample, this clone turned up a few times. Here the CDR3 reads CASSYRGQGARSGYTF. In DNA form, the CDR3 reads TGTGCCAGCAGCTACCGGGGGCAGGGGGCGCGAAGTGGCTACACCTTC. The chain has TRBV5-6 and TRBJ1-2; 8 bases map to TRBD1. Germline CDR1 reads SGHDT; CDR2 reads YYEEEE. The CDR3 sequence is 16 residues long. Trimming took 3 bases from V and 7 from J; bases not matched to a gene: 14. Drawing the rest from reference TRBV5-6 and TRBJ1-2, the complete variable domain is DAGVTQSPTHLIKTRGQQVTLRCSPKSGHDTVSWYQQALGQGPQFIFQYYEEEERQRGNFPDRFSGHQFPNYSSELNVNALLLGDSALYLCASSYRGQGARSGYTFGSGTRLTVV.

The rearrangement links TRBV7-8 to TRBJ2-4, with D possibly being TRBD2 (5 bases). The V end lost 2 bases, the J end lost 0 bases, and 11 bases lay between the germline ends. The germline CDR1 and CDR2 sequences are SGHVS and FQNEAQ. The CDR3 has 16 amino acids. CDR3: CASSLNSELAKNIQYF. The CDR3 DNA is TGTGCCAGCAGCTTAAATAGCGAACTAGCCAAAAACATTCAGTACTTC.

The genes are TRBV6-5 and TRBJ2-7; 8 nucleotides align to TRBD2. Germline values: CDR1 MNHEY, CDR2 SVGAGI. The CDR3 loop spans 13 amino acids. V lost 8 bases and J lost 3; bases outside the gene matches: 6. The CDR3 coding sequence is TGTGCCAGCCGGGGGGGAGGGGACTACGAGCAGTACTTC. This sequence encodes CASRGGGDYEQYF.

About this clone itself: Other nucleotide sequences in the sample specify the same CDR3. The chain joins TRBV28 to TRBJ2-7; TRBD1 is a possible D gene (6 bases). Germline-derived CDR1 and CDR2 are MDHEN and SYDVKM. V was trimmed by 5 bases and J by 2 bases, leaving 10 bases between them. This CDR3 is built from 13 residues. CDR3: CASSRTVPYEQYF. The CDR3 DNA follows: TGTGCCAGCAGTCGGACAGTTCCCTACGAGCAGTACTTC. Drawing the rest from reference TRBV28 and TRBJ2-7, the complete variable domain is DVKVTQSSRYLVKRTGEKVFLECVQDMDHENMFWYRQDPGLGLRLIYFSYDVKMKEKGDIPEGYSVSREKKERFSLILESASTNQTSMYLCASSRTVPYEQYFGPGTRLTVT.

This chain connects TRBV4-1 to TRBJ2-3; 12 positions agree with TRBD2. Looked up from germline, CDR1 is MGHRA and CDR2 is YSYEKL. Trimming cost V 3 bases and J 8 bases; bases outside gene matches: 6. The CDR3 has 15 residues. CDR3 DNA sequence: TGCGCCAGCAGCCACGGACTAGCGGGATTGGGTACGCAGTATTTT. Translated: CASSHGLAGLGTQYF.

The chain carries TRBV7-2 and TRBJ1-1, with D unresolved. Trimming took 7 bases from V and 0 from J, leaving 12 bases between them. CDR3 size: 14 residues. Germline V CDR1 and CDR2: SGHTA, FQGNSA. CDR3 bases: TGTGCCAGCACCCTCCGGTCTTTGAACACTGAAGCTTTCTTT. Amino acids: CASTLRSLNTEAFF.

Comment on this clone: This specimen includes other DNA sequences encoding the same CDR3. J is TRBJ2-1 and V is TRBV5-1, with TRBD2 matching 12 bases. V was pared by 2 bases and J by 5 bases, with 2 bases of the junction left unmatched. Germline CDR1 reads SGHRS; CDR2 reads YFSETQ. The CDR3 contains 15 residues. As DNA, the CDR3 is TGCGCCAGCAGCTTACTAGCGGGAGGAAACAATGAGCAGTTCTTC. Translated: CASSLLAGGNNEQFF.

V and J are TRBV3-1 (or the pseudogene TRBV3-2) and TRBJ2-1, with D unclear. Germline lookup yields CDR1 LGHDT and CDR2 YNNKEL (reference sequence). The CDR3 is 12 residues long. V was shortened by 0 bases and J by 7 bases, with 4 bases between the two germline ends. The CDR3 sequence: CASSQEHNEQFF. The CDR3 DNA sequence: TGTGCCAGCAGCCAAGAACATAATGAGCAGTTCTTC.

The genes are TRBV5-4 and TRBJ2-5, with TRBD2 matching 8 bases. Looked up from germline, CDR1 is SGHNT and CDR2 is YYREEE (reference sequence). The CDR3 consists of 15 residues. The J segment lost 1 base and the V segment lost 4 bases, leaving 6 bases of the junction unmatched. CDR3 loop: CASSPVAGRQETQYF. CDR3 nucleotide sequence: TGTGCCAGCAGCCCCGTAGCGGGGCGCCAAGAGACCCAGTACTTC.

This chain links TRBV9 with TRBJ1-3; no clear D. This CDR3 comprises 21 residues. Per the germline V gene, CDR1 is SGDLS and CDR2 is YYNGEE. V gave up 3 bases and J gave up 0 bases, with 28 bases separating them. CDR3 in amino acids: CASSEGPGGRGLVGSGNTIYF. Here the CDR3 DNA reads TGTGCCAGCAGCGAAGGACCCGGCGGCAGAGGGTTGGTTGGCTCTGGAAACACCATATATTTT. The variable domain in full, with the rest retrieved from reference TRBV9 and TRBJ1-3, is DSGVTQTPKHLITATGQRVTLRCSPRSGDLSVYWYQQSLDQGLQFLIQYYNGEERAKGNILERFSAQQFPDLHSELNLSSLELGDSALYFCASSEGPGGRGLVGSGNTIYFGEGSWLTVV.

This rearrangement joins TRBV28 to TRBJ2-4; D not resolved. This CDR3 contains 15 residues. V lost 10 bases and J 2 bases, leaving 18 bases between the germline ends. Germline V gives CDR1 MDHEN, CDR2 SYDVKM. The CDR3 bases are TGTGCCACCTTAGGCCGACTTTTACCCAAAAACATTCAGTACTTC. Translation gives CATLGRLLPKNIQYF.